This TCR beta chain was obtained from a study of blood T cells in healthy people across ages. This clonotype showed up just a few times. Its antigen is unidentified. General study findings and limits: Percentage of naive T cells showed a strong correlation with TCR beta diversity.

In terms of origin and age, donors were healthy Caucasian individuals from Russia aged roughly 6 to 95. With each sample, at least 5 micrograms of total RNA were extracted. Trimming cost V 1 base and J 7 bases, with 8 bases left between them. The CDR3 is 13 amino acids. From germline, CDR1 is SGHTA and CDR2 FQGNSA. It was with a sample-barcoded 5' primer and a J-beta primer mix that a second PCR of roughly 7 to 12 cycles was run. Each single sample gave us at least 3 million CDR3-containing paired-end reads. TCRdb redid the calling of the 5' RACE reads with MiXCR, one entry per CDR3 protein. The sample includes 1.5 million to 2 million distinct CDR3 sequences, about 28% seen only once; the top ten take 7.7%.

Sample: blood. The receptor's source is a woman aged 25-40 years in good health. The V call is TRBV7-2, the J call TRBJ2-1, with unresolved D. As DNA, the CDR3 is TGTGCCAGCAGCTTAGTAGGGTTTAATGAGCAGTTCTTC. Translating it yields CASSLVGFNEQFF.